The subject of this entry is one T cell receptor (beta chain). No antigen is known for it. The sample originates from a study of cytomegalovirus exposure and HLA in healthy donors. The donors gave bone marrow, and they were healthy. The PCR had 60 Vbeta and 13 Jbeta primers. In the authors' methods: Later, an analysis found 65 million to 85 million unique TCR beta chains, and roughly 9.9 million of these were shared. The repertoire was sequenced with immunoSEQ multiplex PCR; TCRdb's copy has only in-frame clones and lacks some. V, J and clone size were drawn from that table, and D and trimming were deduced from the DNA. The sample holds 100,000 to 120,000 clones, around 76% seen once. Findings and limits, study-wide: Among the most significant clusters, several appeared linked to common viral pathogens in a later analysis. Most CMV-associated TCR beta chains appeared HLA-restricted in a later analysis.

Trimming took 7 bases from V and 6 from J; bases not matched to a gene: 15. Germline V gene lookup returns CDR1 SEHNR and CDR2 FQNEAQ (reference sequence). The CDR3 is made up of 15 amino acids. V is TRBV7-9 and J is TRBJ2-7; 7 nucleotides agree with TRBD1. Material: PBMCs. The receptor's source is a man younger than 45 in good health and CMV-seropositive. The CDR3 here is CASIPDRVSEGEQYF. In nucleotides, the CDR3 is TGTGCCAGCATCCCAGACAGGGTTAGCGAGGGCGAGCAGTACTTC.